Listed here are 30 T cell receptor beta chains from one sample, sequenced in a study of shared clonotypes between healthy human individuals (dated by TCRdb to 2018 to 2020). Library prep was done by the immunoSEQ multiplex PCR assay. Entries here come from immuneACCESS through TCRdb and include only in-frame sequences with V and J called. Some clones fail to appear in such tables; in the studies checked, an unresolved V gene covers under half of the shortfall, and the cause of the remainder is unknown. The sample contains some 2.3 million clones, approximately 95% of them found a single time. About 0.39% of the sample is held by the ten biggest clonotypes. Material for sequencing was naive CD4+ T cells from PBMCs. The sample's cell subset or site label, decoded: CD45RA+ positively selected. The receptors here all came from a man aged 18 to 29 in good health. Some clones in this sample may be carry-over from other donors' samples.

The chain is built from TRBV11-3 and TRBJ1-5; D is unclear. V dropped 9 bases and J dropped 0 bases, with 12 bases sitting between them. The CDR3 has 14 residues. Germline V CDR1 and CDR2: SGHNT, YENEEA. CDR3 residues: CARRTDYSNQPQHF. Here the CDR3 DNA reads TGTGCCAGAAGGACGGACTATAGCAATCAGCCCCAGCATTTT.

The chain uses TRBV7-8 and TRBJ2-3; no clear D gene. This CDR3 is built from 15 residues. The V gene lost 1 base and the J gene lost 2 bases, with 10 bases spanning the gap. Germline loops: CDR1 SGHVS, CDR2 FQNEAQ. The CDR3 bases are TGTGCCAGCAGCTTAGTTTGGAGTGTCACAGATACGCAGTATTTT. Its protein is CASSLVWSVTDTQYF.

The rearrangement uses TRBV5-8 and TRBJ1-1, with TRBD1 matching 8 bases. Unmatched junction bases numbered 14, after V lost 5 bases and J lost 8 bases. The V gene's germline CDR1 is SGHTS and CDR2 YDEGEE. The CDR3 has 15 amino acids. CDR3 loop: CASRRGGTGVAEAFF. CDR3 sequence (DNA): TGTGCCAGCAGACGTGGTGGGACAGGCGTAGCAGAAGCTTTCTTT. The full variable domain, rest sourced from reference TRBV5-8 and TRBJ1-1, is EAGVTQSPTHLIKTRGQQATLRCSPISGHTSVYWYQQALGLGLQFLLWYDEGEERNRGNFPPRFSGRQFPNYSSELNVNALELEDSALYLCASRRGGTGVAEAFFGQGTRLTVV.

This chain connects TRBV10-3 to TRBJ2-3; D gene ambiguous. This CDR3 is 13 amino acids long. Germline loops: CDR1 ENHRY, CDR2 SYGVKD. Trimming shortened V by 2 bases and J by 3 bases, and 6 bases separated the two germline ends. The CDR3, as DNA: TGTGCCATCAGTGAGACCCTAACAGATACGCAGTATTTT. Its translation is CAISETLTDTQYF.

V and J are TRBV7-2 and TRBJ1-5, with TRBD1 matching 7 bases. In germline, CDR1 is SGHTA, CDR2 FQGNSA. J gave up 5 bases and V 3 bases, and 4 bases lay outside the gene matches. CDR3 length: 14 residues. The CDR3 DNA is TGTGCCAGCAGCTTGCACGGACAGGATCAGCCCCAGCATTTT. Translation gives CASSLHGQDQPQHF.

This chain connects TRBV28 to TRBJ1-5; D call uncertain. V was trimmed by 7 bases and J by 3 bases, leaving 22 bases between them. The CDR3 runs 17 residues. From germline, CDR1 is MDHEN and CDR2 SYDVKM. CDR3 bases: TGTGCCAGCACCATTTTTAGGACCAGTAGCGACAATCAGCCCCAGCATTTT. It yields the protein CASTIFRTSSDNQPQHF.

This chain joins TRBV15 and TRBJ1-1; D is unclear. The V gene lost 0 bases and the J gene lost 5 bases, with 16 bases spanning the gap. Germline CDR1 is LNHNV and CDR2 is YYDKDF (reference sequence). The CDR3 loop spans 16 amino acids. The CDR3 is CATSRDVGIRLTEAFF. CDR3 in DNA: TGTGCCACCAGCAGAGATGTCGGTATCCGGCTAACTGAAGCTTTCTTT.

This chain connects TRBV11-2 to TRBJ2-7, with TRBD2 identical over 8 bases. The CDR3 loop spans 14 amino acids. CDR1 is SGHAT, CDR2 FQNNGV, per germline. J was trimmed by 0 bases and V by 6 bases; bases with no gene match: 4. CDR3 DNA sequence: TGTGCCAGCAGACCCGGGACTAGCTCCTACGAGCAGTACTTC. It encodes CASRPGTSSYEQYF.

The chain recombines TRBV2 with TRBJ1-1; D gene unclear. Trimming pared 2 bases from V and 6 bases from J, leaving 10 bases between. Germline values: CDR1 SNHLY, CDR2 FYNNEI. The CDR3 consists of 13 residues. As DNA, the CDR3 is TGTGCCAGCAGTGAATCGATCTTCGCTGAAGCTTTCTTT. It is translated as CASSESIFAEAFF.

This chain connects TRBV28 to TRBJ2-7, with 8 bases fitting TRBD2. J lost 1 base, V lost 5 bases, and 1 base had no gene match. The CDR3 runs to 13 residues. Germline V gene lookup returns CDR1 MDHEN and CDR2 SYDVKM. The CDR3 region has the DNA TGTGCCAGCAGTATAGCGGGGTCCTACGAGCAGTACTTC. The encoded protein is CASSIAGSYEQYF.

This chain uses TRBV7-2 with TRBJ2-3; 7 bases line up with TRBD2. Per germline, CDR1 SGHTA and CDR2 FQGNSA. This CDR3 has 17 residues. J gave up 5 bases and V 3 bases, and 14 bases lay outside the gene matches. CDR3 nucleotides: TGTGCCAGCAGCTTGACGGCGGGCGGCGCGGGAGTAGATACGCAGTATTTT. It yields the protein CASSLTAGGAGVDTQYF.

J is TRBJ1-5 and V is TRBV28; unclear D gene. Germline V gene lookup returns CDR1 MDHEN and CDR2 SYDVKM. This CDR3 has 14 residues. Trimming took 5 bases from V and 0 from J, leaving 8 bases between them. This CDR3 is CASSPLYSNQPQHF. The CDR3 region has the DNA TGTGCCAGCAGTCCTCTTTATAGCAATCAGCCCCAGCATTTT.

The chain has TRBV11-3 and TRBJ2-1; D possibly matches TRBD1 or TRBD2 (5 bases each). CDR1 and CDR2 (germline): SGHNT, YENEEA. This CDR3 spans 13 amino acids. The V end lost 4 bases, the J end lost 5 bases, and 9 bases lay between the germline ends. The CDR3 DNA is TGTGCCAGCAGCTCCCCGGGGCACAATGAGCAGTTCTTC. Protein sequence: CASSSPGHNEQFF.

The chain links TRBV19 to TRBJ2-1; 10 bases match TRBD2. Germline V gene sequence: CDR1 LNHDA, CDR2 SQIVND (reference sequence). This CDR3 is built from 15 residues. V lost 2 bases to trimming and J lost 6 bases; unmatched junction nucleotides: 4. The CDR3 sequence: CASSIRGTSVNEQFF. The DNA for the CDR3 is TGTGCCAGTAGTATAAGAGGGACTAGCGTCAATGAGCAGTTCTTC.

This chain uses TRBV4-1 with TRBJ2-5, with 7 nucleotides matching TRBD1. The CDR3 totals 14 residues. Germline trimming cut 6 bases from V and 5 bases from J; bases unmatched to any gene: 9. In germline, CDR1 is MGHRA, CDR2 YSYEKL. CDR3 DNA sequence: TGCGCCAGCAGACTGACGACAGGGCGGGAGACCCAGTACTTC. Amino acid sequence: CASRLTTGRETQYF.

The chain combines TRBV29-1 with TRBJ2-7, with TRBD1 matching 7 bases. Unmatched junction bases numbered 4, after V lost 5 bases and J lost 0 bases. The CDR3 sequence is 13 residues long. Germline V lookup: CDR1 SQVTM, CDR2 ANQGSEA. In nucleotides, the CDR3 is TGCAGCGTTCGGGACAGATACTCCTACGAGCAGTACTTC. Amino acids: CSVRDRYSYEQYF.

This chain joins TRBV11-2 and TRBJ2-3; D could derive from TRBD1 or TRBD2 (5 bases each). The CDR3 is 16 residues long. V gave up 4 bases and J gave up 0 bases, with 14 bases separating them. Looked up from germline, CDR1 is SGHAT and CDR2 is FQNNGV. The CDR3: CASSWGRAWSTDTQYF. The CDR3 DNA reads as TGTGCCAGCAGCTGGGGACGGGCCTGGAGCACAGATACGCAGTATTTT.

J is TRBJ2-2 and V is TRBV5-1; D unresolved. The germline V and J ends were trimmed by 2 bases and 1 base, with 9 bases remaining between them. Germline assignment: CDR1 SGHRS and CDR2 YFSETQ. CDR3 length: 15 residues. For the CDR3, the DNA is TGCGCCAGCAGCTTTTGGACGGGGAACACCGGGGAGCTGTTTTTT. Amino acid sequence: CASSFWTGNTGELFF.

The chain carries TRBV29-1 and TRBJ1-4; maybe TRBD1 (5 bases). CDR1 and CDR2 (germline): SQVTM, ANQGSEA. The CDR3 sequence is 14 residues long. V was cut by 7 bases and J by 6 bases, with 18 bases left in between. The CDR3 DNA reads TGCAGCGCCTTTACTGGGGGTAGGGATGAAAAACTGTTTTTT. Amino acid sequence: CSAFTGGRDEKLFF.

The CDR3 DNA reads TGTGCCAGCAGCTTGGGGGGGGCCGAGGGAAAACTGTTTTTT. This sequence encodes CASSLGGAEGKLFF. The chain links TRBV5-4 to TRBJ1-4; possibly TRBD1 for D (6 bases). Germline V gives CDR1 SGHNT, CDR2 YYREEE (reference sequence). This CDR3 comprises 14 residues. V was trimmed by 0 bases and J by 10 bases, leaving 13 bases between them.

This clone was counted a single time. This sequence joins TRBV6-4 and TRBJ1-2; the match to TRBD1 covers 7 bases. The CDR3 loop spans 14 amino acids. V lost 6 bases to trimming and J lost 0 bases; unmatched junction nucleotides: 4. Germline CDR1 reads MRHNA; CDR2 reads SNTAGT. The CDR3 DNA sequence: TGTGCCAGCAGGCCGGGACAGCCTAACTATGGCTACACCTTC. Its protein product is CASRPGQPNYGYTF.

Details on this clone: This sample includes further DNA sequences coding for the same CDR3. The chain has TRBV11-3 and TRBJ1-1; D perhaps matches TRBD1 (5 bases). CDR1 and CDR2 (germline): SGHNT, YENEEA. This CDR3 spans 13 amino acids. The V end was cut by 2 bases, the J end by 4 bases, with 8 bases between. The CDR3 sequence: CASSLRGGTEAFF. The DNA of the CDR3 is TGTGCCAGCAGCTTACGGGGCGGCACTGAAGCTTTCTTT.

V and J are TRBV9 and TRBJ2-3; 8 nucleotides line up with TRBD2. Germline V gene lookup returns CDR1 SGDLS and CDR2 YYNGEE. This CDR3 spans 15 amino acids. J was trimmed by 0 bases and V by 4 bases; bases with no gene match: 4. The CDR3 bases are TGTGCCAGCAGCTCGACTAGCGCCAGCACAGATACGCAGTATTTT. Translating it yields CASSSTSASTDTQYF.

V and J are TRBV27 and TRBJ2-3; 7 bases fit TRBD2. This CDR3 has 18 residues. The germline CDR1 and CDR2 sequences are MNHEY and SMNVEV (reference sequence). V gave up 6 bases and J gave up 1 base; unmatched junction bases: 16. The DNA of the CDR3 is TGTGCCAGCAGCCCCACCGTAAGAGTGGGGGGGGGCACAGATACGCAGTATTTT. Amino acid sequence: CASSPTVRVGGGTDTQYF.

CDR3 sequence (DNA): TGTGCCAGCCGATTTCGGGGGACAGGAGACAATGAGCAGTTCTTC. This translates into CASRFRGTGDNEQFF. This rearrangement joins TRBV6-6 to TRBJ2-1; 8 nucleotides match TRBD1. Germline-derived CDR1 and CDR2 are MNHNY and SVGAGI (reference sequence). With V trimmed by 8 bases and J by 5 bases, 11 bases remained unmatched. There are 15 residues in the CDR3.

The chain carries TRBV5-1 and TRBJ2-1; 13 bases align to TRBD2. V dropped 4 bases and J dropped 10; count of bases not matched to a gene: 14. The V gene's germline CDR1 is SGHRS and CDR2 YFSETQ. This CDR3 region has 17 residues. Here the CDR3 DNA reads TGCGCCAGCAGCGCCGGCCGGACTAGCGGGAGTTATGGGGAGCAGTTCTTC. Translation: CASSAGRTSGSYGEQFF.

The J gene is TRBJ1-5, the V gene TRBV7-2; 9 bases agree with TRBD1. The V and J ends lost 7 bases and 0 bases, in that order; junction bases with no gene match: 4. This CDR3 region has 15 residues. The germline CDR1 and CDR2 sequences are SGHTA and FQGNSA. The CDR3 is CASTRTGVSNQPQHF. For the CDR3, the DNA is TGTGCCAGCACCAGGACAGGGGTTAGCAATCAGCCCCAGCATTTT. Drawing the rest from reference TRBV7-2 and TRBJ1-5, the complete variable domain is GAGVSQSPSNKVTEKGKDVELRCDPISGHTALYWYRQSLGQGLEFLIYFQGNSAPDKSGLPSDRFSAERTGGSVSTLTIQRTQQEDSAVYLCASTRTGVSNQPQHFGDGTRLSIL.

As concerns this clone: Other DNA sequences in this specimen translate into the identical CDR3. The chain uses TRBV5-4 and TRBJ1-2; the D gene is possibly TRBD1 (5 bases). CDR1 and CDR2 (germline): SGHNT, YYREEE (reference sequence). The CDR3 sequence is 13 residues long. The V and J ends lost 2 bases and 5 bases respectively, with 10 bases between them. The CDR3 bases are TGTGCCAGCAGCTTAGACGGGGGTTATGGCTACACCTTC. Translation: CASSLDGGYGYTF.

V is TRBV2 and J is TRBJ1-2; D call uncertain. Trimming took 2 bases from V and 2 from J, leaving 6 bases between them. The CDR3 covers 13 residues. Germline V lookup: CDR1 SNHLY, CDR2 FYNNEI. The DNA for the CDR3 is TGTGCCAGCAGTGAACACGGGAACTATGGCTACACCTTC. Translation gives CASSEHGNYGYTF.

The rearrangement links TRBV28 to TRBJ2-1; D is possibly TRBD1 or TRBD2 (5 bases each). The ends were cut back, 4 bases at V and 5 bases at J, with 15 bases in the middle. The CDR3 sequence is 15 residues long. Germline lookup yields CDR1 MDHEN and CDR2 SYDVKM. CDR3 nucleotide sequence: TGTGCCAGCAGTTCCGCCGGGACCAAAAACAATGAGCAGTTCTTC. This codes for CASSSAGTKNNEQFF.